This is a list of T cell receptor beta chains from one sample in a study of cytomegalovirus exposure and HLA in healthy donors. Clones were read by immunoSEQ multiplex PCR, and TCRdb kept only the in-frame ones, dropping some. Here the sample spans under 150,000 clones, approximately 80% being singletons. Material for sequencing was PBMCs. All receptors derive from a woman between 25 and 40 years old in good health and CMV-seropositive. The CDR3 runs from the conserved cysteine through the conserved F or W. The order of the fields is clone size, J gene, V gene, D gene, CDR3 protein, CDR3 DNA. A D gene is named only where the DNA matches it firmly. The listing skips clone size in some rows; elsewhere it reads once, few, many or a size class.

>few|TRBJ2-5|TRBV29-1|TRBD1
CSVLPQGIGETQYF
TGCAGCGTCCTCCCACAGGGGATAGGGGAGACCCAGTACTTC
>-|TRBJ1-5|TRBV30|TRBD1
CAWSGRNPGQGTQPQHF
TGTGCCTGGAGTGGGAGAAACCCGGGACAGGGTACTCAGCCCCAGCATTTT
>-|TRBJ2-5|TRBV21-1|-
CASSTSFRGQETQYF
TGTGCCAGCAGCACTTCGTTTCGCGGTCAAGAGACCCAGTACTTC
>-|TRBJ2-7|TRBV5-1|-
CASSPPSGPAGEQYF
TGCGCCAGCAGCCCGCCAAGCGGTCCCGCTGGCGAGCAGTACTTC
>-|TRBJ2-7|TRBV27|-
CASSSRGGTGLRYEQYF
TGTGCCAGCAGCTCCAGAGGGGGAACAGGGCTCAGGTACGAGCAGTACTTC
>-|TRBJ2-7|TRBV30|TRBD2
CAWSVLGRYEQYF
TGTGCCTGGAGTGTACTCGGGAGGTACGAGCAGTACTTC
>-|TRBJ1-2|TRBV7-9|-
CASGGLLGYTF
TGTGCCAGCGGCGGACTTCTTGGCTACACCTTC
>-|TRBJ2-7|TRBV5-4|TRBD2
CASSLVSGSREEQYF
TGTGCCAGCAGCTTGGTTAGCGGGAGTCGAGAAGAGCAGTACTTC
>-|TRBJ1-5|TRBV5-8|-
CASSQSMNQPQHF
TGTGCCAGCAGCCAGTCAATGAACCAGCCCCAGCATTTT
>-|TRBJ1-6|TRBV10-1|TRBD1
CARQGTPLHF
TGCGCCAGACAGGGGACACCCCTCCACTTT
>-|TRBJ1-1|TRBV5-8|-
CASSLVTGSTEAFF
TGTGCCAGCAGCTTGGTCACGGGGAGCACTGAAGCTTTCTTT
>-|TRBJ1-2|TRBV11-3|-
CASSLGNLGGYTF
TGTGCCAGCAGCTTGGGCAATTTGGGTGGCTACACCTTC
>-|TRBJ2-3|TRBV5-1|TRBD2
CASSLEGLVDTQYF
TGCGCCAGCAGCTTGGAGGGACTAGTTGATACGCAGTATTTT
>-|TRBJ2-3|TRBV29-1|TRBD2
CSVGTSGSGGDTQYF
TGCAGCGTTGGGACTAGCGGGAGTGGAGGAGATACGCAGTATTTT
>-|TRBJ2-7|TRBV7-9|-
CASSPEWSGFYEQYF
TGTGCCAGCAGCCCAGAATGGTCAGGGTTCTACGAGCAGTACTTC
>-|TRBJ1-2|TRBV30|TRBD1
CAGSGTGGNYGYTF
TGTGCCGGGTCCGGGACAGGGGGAAACTATGGCTACACCTTC
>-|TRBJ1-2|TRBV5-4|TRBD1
CASSGRQGSDGYTF
TGTGCCAGCAGCGGTAGACAGGGAAGTGACGGCTACACCTTC
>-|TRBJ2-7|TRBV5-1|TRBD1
CASSLGQGANYEQYF
TGCGCCAGCAGCTTAGGACAGGGCGCTAACTACGAGCAGTACTTC
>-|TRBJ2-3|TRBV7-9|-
CASSFRADTQYF
TGTGCCAGCAGTTTCAGGGCAGATACGCAGTATTTT
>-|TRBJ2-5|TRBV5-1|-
CASSLMQVQETQYF
TGCGCCAGCAGCTTGATGCAGGTTCAAGAGACCCAGTACTTC
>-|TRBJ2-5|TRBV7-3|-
CASSLQGGSQETQYF
TGTGCCAGCAGCTTGCAGGGGGGTAGTCAAGAGACCCAGTACTTC
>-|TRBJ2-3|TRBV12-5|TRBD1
CASGIQGATDTQYF
TGTGCTAGTGGGATACAGGGGGCCACAGATACGCAGTATTTT
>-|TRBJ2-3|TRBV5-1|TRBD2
CASSIDREGDTQYF
TGCGCCAGCAGCATCGATCGGGAGGGTGATACGCAGTATTTT
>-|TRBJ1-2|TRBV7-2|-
CASSPGGGYGYTF
TGTGCCAGCAGCCCCGGAGGTGGGTATGGCTACACCTTC
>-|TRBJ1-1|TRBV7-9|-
CASSLRVLRDPQGNTEAFF
TGTGCCAGCAGCTTAAGGGTATTGCGGGACCCCCAGGGGAACACTGAAGCTTTCTTT
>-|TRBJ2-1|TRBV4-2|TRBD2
CASSQDGSGRAREQFF
TGTGCCAGCAGCCAAGATGGTAGCGGGAGGGCCCGAGAGCAGTTCTTC
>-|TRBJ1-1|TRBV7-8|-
CASSHPVGRNTEAFF
TGTGCCAGCAGCCACCCCGTAGGGAGGAACACTGAAGCTTTCTTT
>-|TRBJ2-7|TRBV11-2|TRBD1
CASSPINRKGQGNSYEQYF
TGTGCCAGCAGCCCAATAAACCGAAAGGGACAGGGAAACTCCTACGAGCAGTACTTC
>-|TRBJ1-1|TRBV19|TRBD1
CAIRDRGNTEAFF
TGTGCCATACGGGACAGGGGTAACACTGAAGCTTTCTTT
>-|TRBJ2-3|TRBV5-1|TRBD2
CASTLAGGPDTQYF
TGCGCCAGTACACTAGCGGGGGGTCCAGATACGCAGTATTTT
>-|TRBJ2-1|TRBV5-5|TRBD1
CASSQRTGAVYNEQFF
TGTGCCAGCAGCCAAAGGACAGGGGCTGTCTACAATGAGCAGTTCTTC
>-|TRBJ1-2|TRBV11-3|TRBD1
CASSLGTGQANYGYTF
TGTGCCAGCAGCTTAGGGACAGGGCAGGCTAACTATGGCTACACCTTC
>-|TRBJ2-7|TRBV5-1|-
CASSSQGSEQYF
TGCGCCAGCAGCTCACAGGGAAGCGAGCAGTACTTC
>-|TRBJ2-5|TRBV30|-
CAWNPPRSLRETQYF
TGTGCCTGGAACCCCCCTCGTAGCCTCCGAGAGACCCAGTACTTC
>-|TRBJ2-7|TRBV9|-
CASSVELFGEQYF
TGTGCCAGCAGCGTAGAACTATTTGGCGAGCAGTACTTC
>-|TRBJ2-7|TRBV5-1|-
CASRDRPGDEQYF
TGCGCCAGCAGGGATCGACCGGGGGACGAGCAGTACTTC
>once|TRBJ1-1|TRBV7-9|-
CASSLASGVNTEAFF
TGTGCCAGCAGCTTAGCGTCGGGTGTGAACACTGAAGCTTTCTTT
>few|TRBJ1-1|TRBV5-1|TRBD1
CASSPGTGNTEAFF
TGCGCCAGCAGCCCAGGGACAGGGAACACTGAAGCTTTCTTT
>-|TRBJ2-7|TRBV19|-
CASSIPQGSEEQYF
TGTGCCAGTAGTATCCCGCAGGGGAGTGAGGAGCAGTACTTC
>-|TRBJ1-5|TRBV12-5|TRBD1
CASGSGQGVFQPQHF
TGTGCTAGTGGTTCGGGACAGGGAGTCTTCCAGCCCCAGCATTTT
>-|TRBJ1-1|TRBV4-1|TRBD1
CASSPSTGAGGAFF
TGCGCCAGCAGCCCGTCTACAGGGGCGGGAGGGGCTTTCTTT
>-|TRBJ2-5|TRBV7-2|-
CASSLGPVPETQYF
TGTGCCAGCAGCTTAGGTCCGGTTCCAGAGACCCAGTACTTC
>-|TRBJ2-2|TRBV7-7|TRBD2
CASSSTSGGVTNTGELFF
TGTGCTAGCAGCTCTACTAGCGGGGGAGTAACGAACACCGGGGAGCTGTTTTTT
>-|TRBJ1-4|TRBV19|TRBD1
CASSMGPRQGGRHEKLFF
TGTGCCAGTAGTATGGGTCCTAGGCAAGGGGGCCGGCATGAAAAACTGTTTTTT
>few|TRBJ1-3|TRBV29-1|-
CSVDLGTTPGNTIYF
TGCAGCGTTGACCTCGGGACTACTCCTGGAAACACCATATATTTT
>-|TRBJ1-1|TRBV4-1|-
CASSQGFGGSTEAFF
TGCGCCAGCAGCCAAGGGTTCGGGGGTTCCACTGAAGCTTTCTTT
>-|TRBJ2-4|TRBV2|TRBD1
CASSPPRQGLKNIQYF
TGTGCCAGCAGCCCCCCCCGACAGGGGCTCAAAAACATTCAGTACTTC
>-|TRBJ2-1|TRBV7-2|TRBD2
CASSFQAGDYNEQFF
TGTGCCAGCAGCTTCCAAGCGGGAGACTACAATGAGCAGTTCTTC
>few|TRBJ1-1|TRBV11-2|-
CASSTAVNTEAFF
TGTGCCAGCAGCACCGCAGTGAACACTGAAGCTTTCTTT
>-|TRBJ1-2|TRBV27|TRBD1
CASSSGQEGYTF
TGTGCCAGCAGTTCGGGACAGGAGGGCTACACCTTC
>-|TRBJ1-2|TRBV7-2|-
CASSTSVIYGYTF
TGTGCCAGCAGCACCAGTGTGATCTATGGCTACACCTTC
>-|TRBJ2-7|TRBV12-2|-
CASRSPVGGQGYEQYF
TGTGCAAGTCGCTCCCCGGTTGGGGGACAGGGCTACGAGCAGTACTTC
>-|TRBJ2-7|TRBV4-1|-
CASSQLLRTAFSYEQYF
TGCGCCAGCAGCCAACTTCTCAGGACAGCTTTCTCCTACGAGCAGTACTTC
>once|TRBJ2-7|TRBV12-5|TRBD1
CASGLSQTDRGGYEQYF
TGTGCTAGTGGTTTGTCCCAAACAGACAGGGGTGGTTACGAGCAGTACTTC
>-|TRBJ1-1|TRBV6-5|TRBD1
CASSRDRKEAFF
TGTGCCAGCAGCCGGGACAGGAAAGAAGCTTTCTTT
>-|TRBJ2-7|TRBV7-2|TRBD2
CASSLGLAGRSSYEQYF
TGTGCCAGCAGCTTAGGGCTAGCGGGCCGAAGCTCCTACGAGCAGTACTTC
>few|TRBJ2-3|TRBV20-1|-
CSARWRDTQYF
TGCAGTGCTAGATGGAGAGATACGCAGTATTTT
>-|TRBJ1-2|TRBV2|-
CASSGGTLANYGYTF
TGTGCCAGCAGTGGGGGGACACTAGCTAACTATGGCTACACCTTC
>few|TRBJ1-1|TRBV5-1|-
CASSLVQGYEAFF
TGCGCCAGCAGCTTGGTGCAGGGGTATGAAGCTTTCTTT
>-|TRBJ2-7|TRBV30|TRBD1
CAWSGGQRIYEQYF
TGTGCCTGGAGTGGGGGACAGAGGATCTACGAGCAGTACTTC